Included here is one TCR beta chain sequence, with context. The identical CDR3 is also encoded by other nucleotide sequences in the sample. The CDR3 runs 14 residues. Germline V gene lookup returns CDR1 SGHAT and CDR2 FQNNGV. V was pared by 3 bases and J by 4 bases, with 2 bases of the junction left unmatched. The sample belongs to a study of cytomegalovirus exposure and HLA in healthy donors. The PCR ran on 60 Vbeta and 13 Jbeta primers. Sequencing was performed with immunoSEQ multiplex PCR; in TCRdb, only in-frame clones are kept and a portion is missing. The sample includes more than 95,000 clones, under 85% of them seen just once.

This sequence joins TRBV11-2 and TRBJ2-3; the match to TRBD1 covers 9 bases. The sample was PBMCs. The TCR comes from a woman aged 50 to 65 in good health and CMV-seropositive. The DNA for the CDR3 is TGTGCCAGCAGCTTGACAGGGGGGGCAGATACGCAGTATTTT. This encodes CASSLTGGADTQYF.